This T cell receptor beta chain was sequenced during a study of T-cell memory formation after mild COVID-19. About the study: There were largely donor-specific TCR clusters.

Points on this clonotype: The target antigen is unknown.

Points from the study as a whole: Contracting CD4+ clones sat mainly in CM and EM; CD8+ in EMRA. Clones contracting across day 15 to 85 had a balanced CD4/CD8 profile; later expanding clones leaned CD4+.

The CDR3 is 16 amino acids. V lost 3 bases and J lost 6; bases outside the gene matches: 12. Germline V gives CDR1 MGHRA, CDR2 YSYEKL. 5'RACE, which relied on constant-segment primers, yielded TCR alpha and TCR beta cDNA libraries carrying sample barcodes and UMIs. TCRdb re-derived calls from the 5' RACE reads in MiXCR, one entry per CDR3 protein. The sample includes roughly 190,000 distinct CDR3 sequences, roughly a tenth of them seen just once. This sequence originates from a man in his late teens or twenties who had mild COVID-19 (a few samples of this study predate the infection). Cell type and time point are not known. Sequencing was done on a sample of PBMCs or a T cell subset sorted from them (not recorded which). V and J are TRBV4-1 and TRBJ2-5; 8 nucleotides match TRBD2. In DNA, the CDR3 is TGCGCCAGCAGCCAGCTCGGGGGGGCCTTGGTAAAGACCCAGTACTTC. It encodes CASSQLGGALVKTQYF.